A single sample gave rise to the 27 T cell receptor beta chains below, sequenced in a study of blood T cell repertoires in COVID-19. Libraries were prepared by immunoSEQ multiplex PCR; TCRdb keeps only in-frame clonotypes and omits some of them. The sample holds about 81,000 clones, approximately 82% seen once. The material sequenced was peripheral blood. The receptor source for this set is a human donor in a cohort sampled during active COVID-19.

This chain connects TRBV9 to TRBJ1-4, with 9 bases identical to TRBD1. This CDR3 is 16 amino acids long. Germline assignment: CDR1 SGDLS and CDR2 YYNGEE. V trimming: 4 bases; J trimming: 5 bases; junction bases outside the gene matches: 9. For the CDR3, the DNA is TGTGCCAGCAGCCTGAACCCGACAGGGGGGAATGAAAAACTGTTTTTT. It is translated as CASSLNPTGGNEKLFF.

This chain links TRBV27 with TRBJ1-6; D may be TRBD1 (5 bases). V gave up 7 bases and J gave up 1 base, with 20 bases separating them. Germline V gene lookup returns CDR1 MNHEY and CDR2 SMNVEV (reference sequence). The CDR3 totals 18 residues. The CDR3 spells CASTLFGQGPSYNSPLHF. The CDR3 bases are TGTGCCAGCACCCTTTTTGGGCAGGGCCCTTCCTATAATTCACCCCTCCACTTT.

This chain connects TRBV10-3 to TRBJ2-2; possible D gene TRBD2, 5 bases. CDR1 is ENHRY, CDR2 SYGVKD, per germline. The CDR3 length is 15 residues. The V gene lost 8 bases and the J gene lost 4 bases, with 17 bases spanning the gap. Here the CDR3 reads CAIAYRVGVTGELFF. CDR3 coding DNA: TGTGCCATCGCATACAGAGTCGGGGTCACCGGGGAGCTGTTTTTT.

This clone has only one observation. At the DNA level, this CDR3 is encoded by other sequences in the same sample as well. The chain joins TRBV12-3 or TRBV12-4 to TRBJ2-5; no definite D call. V lost 7 bases to trimming and J lost 1 base, with 7 bases between them. The CDR3 runs 12 residues. The CDR3 DNA reads TGTGCCAGCACTCGAGGCCAAGAGACCCAGTACTTC. As protein: CASTRGQETQYF.

V gene TRBV7-2 combines with J gene TRBJ1-2; D possibly corresponds to TRBD1 (6 bases). The CDR3 is 12 amino acids. The germline V gene encodes CDR1 SGHTA and CDR2 FQGNSA. Deletions cut 5 bases from V and 8 bases from J, with 12 bases between. The CDR3 DNA reads TGTGCCAGCAGCCAGGGGTTGGGAGGCTACACCTTC. Encoded protein: CASSQGLGGYTF.

CDR3 nucleotide sequence: TGTGCCAGCACCACGACAGGGAGTCGCTACGAGCAGTACTTC. Residues: CASTTTGSRYEQYF. The gene calls are TRBV6-5 and TRBJ2-7; 7 nucleotides agree with TRBD1. J lost 3 bases, V lost 7 bases, and 9 bases had no gene match. CDR1 MNHEY and CDR2 SVGAGI come from the germline V gene. There are 14 residues in the CDR3.

J is TRBJ2-3 and V is TRBV7-3; tentatively, D is TRBD2 (6 bases). Germline V gene data show CDR1 as SGHTA and CDR2 as FQGTGA. V was clipped by 5 bases and J by 4 bases, with 10 bases between them. This CDR3 contains 13 residues. CDR3 loop: CASSPIAADTQYF. Here the CDR3 DNA reads TGTGCCAGCAGCCCGATAGCGGCAGATACGCAGTATTTT.

The chain carries TRBV19 and TRBJ1-6; the D is unclear. Trimming stripped 7 bases from V and 5 bases from J, with 12 bases between. The germline V gene has CDR1 LNHDA and CDR2 SQIVND (reference sequence). This CDR3 contains 14 residues. The CDR3 region is CASMKPSDNSPLHF. The CDR3 nucleotides read TGTGCCAGTATGAAGCCCAGCGATAATTCACCCCTCCACTTT.

The chain carries TRBV30 and TRBJ1-2; D gene ambiguous. This CDR3 is built from 13 residues. In germline, CDR1 is GTSNPN, CDR2 SVGIG (reference sequence). The germline V and J ends were trimmed by 6 bases and 4 bases, with 15 bases remaining between them. CDR3 coding DNA: TGTGCCTGTACCGACACCCTCTTCTATGGCTACACCTTC. Translated, it gives CACTDTLFYGYTF.

The CDR3 sequence: CASSGTGGYGYTF. CDR3 bases: TGTGCCAGCAGTGGGACAGGGGGCTATGGCTACACCTTC. The chain links TRBV12-3 or TRBV12-4 to TRBJ1-2; 11 nucleotides line up with TRBD1. Unmatched junction bases numbered 0, after V lost 5 bases and J lost 4 bases. The CDR3 has 13 residues.

The chain carries TRBV4-2 and TRBJ1-1; 7 bases agree with TRBD1. Germline CDR1 is LGHNA and CDR2 is YNFKEQ. This CDR3 comprises 15 residues. V lost 0 bases and J lost 0; bases outside the gene matches: 1. The CDR3 loop reads CASSQEGGMNTEAFF. As DNA, the CDR3 is TGTGCCAGCAGCCAAGAAGGGGGCATGAACACTGAAGCTTTCTTT.

The chain is built from TRBV14 and TRBJ1-1, with D possibly being TRBD1 (5 bases). V gave up 2 bases and J gave up 5 bases, with 15 bases separating them. The CDR3 has 15 residues. Per germline, CDR1 SGHDN and CDR2 FVKESK. This chain's CDR3 is CASSQTRDFGTEAFF. CDR3 DNA: TGTGCCAGCAGCCAAACCAGGGACTTTGGTACTGAAGCTTTCTTT.

This chain joins TRBV7-6 and TRBJ1-3; 9 bases agree with TRBD1. V was clipped by 3 bases and J by 7 bases; unmatched bases: 1. This CDR3 region has 13 residues. CDR1 is SGHVS, CDR2 FNYEAQ, per germline. In nucleotides, the CDR3 is TGTGCCAGCAGCTTCGGACAGGGGAACACCATATATTTT. Translating gives CASSFGQGNTIYF.

In nucleotides, the CDR3 is TGCAGCGTTGCACAGAGTTTGGGGCCCCAGCATTTT. The encoded protein is CSVAQSLGPQHF. V and J are TRBV29-1 and TRBJ1-5; D gene unclear. Trimming shortened V by 4 bases and J by 9 bases, and 13 bases separated the two germline ends. Per germline, CDR1 SQVTM and CDR2 ANQGSEA. There are 12 residues in the CDR3.

The chain joins TRBV6-2 or TRBV6-3 to TRBJ2-4, with 12 bases matching TRBD2. Germline CDR1 MNHEY, CDR2 SVGEGT. After removal of 0 bases from V and 12 bases from J, the junction contained 6 bases not matched to a gene. The CDR3 consists of 15 residues. Written as DNA, the CDR3 is TGTGCCAGCAGTTACTCATCGCTAGCGGGGGGGAATCAGTACTTC. It codes for CASSYSSLAGGNQYF.

This clone was seen a handful of times. The chain couples TRBV24-1 to TRBJ2-1; unclear D gene. Trimming took 3 bases from V and 0 from J, leaving 5 bases between them. CDR1 and CDR2 (germline): KGHDR, SFDVKD. This CDR3 spans 14 amino acids. The DNA of the CDR3 is TGTGCCACCAGTGATCCGAGCTCCTACAATGAGCAGTTCTTC. It specifies CATSDPSSYNEQFF.

CDR3 bases: TGTGCCAGGGGAGGGGATGGAAACACCATATATTTT. Protein sequence: CARGGDGNTIYF. The V gene is TRBV7-9, the J gene TRBJ1-3, with D perhaps TRBD1 (5 bases). Germline V CDR1 and CDR2: SEHNR, FQNEAQ (reference sequence). Trimming pared 9 bases from V and 3 bases from J, leaving 9 bases between. CDR3 size: 12 residues.

The chain combines TRBV10-3 with TRBJ1-1; 7 nucleotides line up with TRBD1. The CDR3 spans 17 residues. Germline V gene lookup returns CDR1 ENHRY and CDR2 SYGVKD. The trim removed 4 bases at V and 10 bases at J, leaving 21 bases unmatched. The CDR3 reads CAISGNSRTGTSLRAFF. The CDR3 nucleotides read TGTGCCATCAGTGGCAATTCTAGGACAGGTACGAGTTTACGAGCTTTCTTT.

V usage is TRBV6-5 and J usage is TRBJ1-3; no clear D. There are 14 residues in the CDR3. Germline lookup yields CDR1 MNHEY and CDR2 SVGAGI. Between the trimmed V and J ends, which lost 0 bases and 2 bases, there was a span of 5 bases. CDR3 region: CASSYSSPGNTIYF. DNA for the CDR3: TGTGCCAGCAGTTACTCGAGCCCTGGAAACACCATATATTTT.

V and J are TRBV2 and TRBJ1-5; a weak D match, TRBD1 (6 bases). The CDR3 loop spans 14 amino acids. V was trimmed by 2 bases and J by 3 bases, leaving 8 bases between them. Germline loops: CDR1 SNHLY, CDR2 FYNNEI. CDR3 protein: CASSEWGHNQPQHF. For the CDR3, the DNA is TGTGCCAGCAGTGAATGGGGACACAATCAGCCCCAGCATTTT.

The chain joins TRBV4-2 to TRBJ1-4, with D perhaps matching TRBD1 (5 bases). The CDR3 length is 14 residues. The V end lost 2 bases, the J end lost 8 bases, and 12 bases lay between the germline ends. In germline, CDR1 is LGHNA, CDR2 YNFKEQ. The DNA for the CDR3 is TGTGCCAGCAGCCAACCCGGAGGGGCGGAAAAACTGTTTTTT. Protein: CASSQPGGAEKLFF.

This clone was seen just once. The rearrangement joins TRBV6-2 or TRBV6-3 to TRBJ1-6, with D perhaps TRBD1 (5 bases). The ends were cut back, 0 bases at V and 0 bases at J, with 12 bases in the middle. Germline-derived CDR1 and CDR2 are MNHEY and SVGEGT. This CDR3 is built from 18 residues. The CDR3: CASSYSEQESSYNSPLHF. In DNA form, the CDR3 reads TGTGCCAGCAGTTACTCGGAACAGGAGAGCTCCTATAATTCACCCCTCCACTTT.

The J gene is TRBJ2-7, the V gene TRBV4-3, with 7 bases that match TRBD1. Per germline, CDR1 LGHNA and CDR2 YSLEER. This CDR3 spans 15 amino acids. V lost 1 base to trimming and J lost 4 bases; unmatched junction nucleotides: 7. CDR3 in DNA: TGCGCCAGCAGCCAAGCTCGAGGGGGCGGGTACGAGCAGTACTTC. It yields the protein CASSQARGGGYEQYF.

Written as DNA, the CDR3 is TGCGCCAGCAGCCCAGGACAGGGGGGAAATGAAGCTTTCTTT. Its translation: CASSPGQGGNEAFF. This chain links TRBV5-1 with TRBJ1-1, with TRBD1 identical over 10 bases. The CDR3 has 14 amino acids. Germline lookup yields CDR1 SGHRS and CDR2 YFSETQ. Trimming removed 4 bases from V and 7 bases from J; junction bases left unmatched: 7.

The CDR3 reads CASSQRSGSGNTIYF. The CDR3 DNA is TGTGCCAGCAGCCAACGGTCCGGCTCTGGAAACACCATATATTTT. The chain has TRBV7-3 and TRBJ1-3; D not resolved. V was trimmed by 5 bases and J by 0 bases, leaving 11 bases between them. CDR3 length: 15 residues. Germline assignment: CDR1 SGHTA and CDR2 FQGTGA.

This chain connects TRBV10-3 to TRBJ1-1; 7 positions match TRBD1. J gave up 2 bases and V 6 bases, and 6 bases lay outside the gene matches. CDR3 length: 14 residues. The germline CDR1 and CDR2 sequences are ENHRY and SYGVKD. CDR3 region: CAIREGGQNTEAFF. For the CDR3, the DNA is TGTGCCATCAGAGAAGGGGGCCAAAACACTGAAGCTTTCTTT.

The rearrangement uses TRBV4-1 and TRBJ1-5; no reliable D call. Trimming shortened V by 1 base and J by 4 bases, and 11 bases separated the two germline ends. The CDR3 totals 15 residues. Germline values: CDR1 MGHRA, CDR2 YSYEKL. CDR3 nucleotides: TGCGCCAGCAGCCAAGTCGTTGAGGTTAATCAGCCCCAGCATTTT. Its translation is CASSQVVEVNQPQHF.